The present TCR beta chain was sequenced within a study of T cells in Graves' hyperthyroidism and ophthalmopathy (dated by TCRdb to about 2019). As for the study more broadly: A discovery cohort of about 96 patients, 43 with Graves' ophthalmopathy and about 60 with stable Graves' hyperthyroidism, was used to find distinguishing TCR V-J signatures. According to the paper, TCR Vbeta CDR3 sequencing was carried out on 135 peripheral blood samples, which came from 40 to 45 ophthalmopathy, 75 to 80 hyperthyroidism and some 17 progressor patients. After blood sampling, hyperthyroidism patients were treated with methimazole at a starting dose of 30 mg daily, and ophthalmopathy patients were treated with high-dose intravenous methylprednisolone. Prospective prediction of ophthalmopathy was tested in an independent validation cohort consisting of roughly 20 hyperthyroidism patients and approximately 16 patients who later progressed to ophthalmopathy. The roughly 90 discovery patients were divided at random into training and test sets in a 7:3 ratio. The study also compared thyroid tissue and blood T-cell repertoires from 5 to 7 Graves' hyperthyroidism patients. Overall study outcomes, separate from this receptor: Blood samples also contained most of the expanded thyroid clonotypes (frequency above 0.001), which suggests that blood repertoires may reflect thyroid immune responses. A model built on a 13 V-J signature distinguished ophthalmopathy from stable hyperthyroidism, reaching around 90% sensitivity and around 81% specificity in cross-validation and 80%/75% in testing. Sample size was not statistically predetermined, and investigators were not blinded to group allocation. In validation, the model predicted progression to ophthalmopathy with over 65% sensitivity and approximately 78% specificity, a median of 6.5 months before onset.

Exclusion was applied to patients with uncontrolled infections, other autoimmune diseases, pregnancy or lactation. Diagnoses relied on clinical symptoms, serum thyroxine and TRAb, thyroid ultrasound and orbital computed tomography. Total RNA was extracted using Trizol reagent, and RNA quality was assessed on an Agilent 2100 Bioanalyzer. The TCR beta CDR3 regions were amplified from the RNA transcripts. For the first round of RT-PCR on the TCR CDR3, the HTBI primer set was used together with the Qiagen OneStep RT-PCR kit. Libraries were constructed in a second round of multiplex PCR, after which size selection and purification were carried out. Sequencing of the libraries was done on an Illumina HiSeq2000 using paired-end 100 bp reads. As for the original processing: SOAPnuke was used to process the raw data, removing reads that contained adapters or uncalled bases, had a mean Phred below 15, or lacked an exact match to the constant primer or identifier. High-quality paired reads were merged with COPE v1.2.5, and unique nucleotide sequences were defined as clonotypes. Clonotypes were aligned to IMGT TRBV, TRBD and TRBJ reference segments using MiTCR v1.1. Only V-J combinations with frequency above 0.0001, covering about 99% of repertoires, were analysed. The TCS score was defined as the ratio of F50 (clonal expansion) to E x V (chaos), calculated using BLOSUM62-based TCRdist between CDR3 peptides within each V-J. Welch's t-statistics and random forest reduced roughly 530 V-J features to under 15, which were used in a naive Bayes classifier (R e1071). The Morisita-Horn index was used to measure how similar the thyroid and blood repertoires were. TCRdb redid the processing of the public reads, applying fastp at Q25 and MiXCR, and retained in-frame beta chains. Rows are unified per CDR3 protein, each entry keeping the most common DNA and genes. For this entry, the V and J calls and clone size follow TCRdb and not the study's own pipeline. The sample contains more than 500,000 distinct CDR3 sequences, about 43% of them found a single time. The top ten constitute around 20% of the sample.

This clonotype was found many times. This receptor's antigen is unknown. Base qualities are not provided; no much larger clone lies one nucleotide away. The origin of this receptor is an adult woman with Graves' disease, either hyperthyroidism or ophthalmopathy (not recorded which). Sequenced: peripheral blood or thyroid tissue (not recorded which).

This receptor has the CDR3 CAIGRGGTDAAQHF. At the DNA level, the sequence is TGTGCCATCGGAAGGGGGGGGACCGATGCGGCCCAGCATTTT. Here the chain combines TRBV10-3 and TRBJ1-5; TRBD1 is a weak D gene call, 6 bases matching. At the junction V is shortened by 8 bases and J by 11 bases, with 22 bases in between. From the cysteine through the phenylalanine, the CDR3 covers 14 amino acids. CDR3 DNA only is kept here, 42 bases in frame from base 1. CDR1 is given as ENHRY and CDR2 as SYGVKD, both from the germline V gene.